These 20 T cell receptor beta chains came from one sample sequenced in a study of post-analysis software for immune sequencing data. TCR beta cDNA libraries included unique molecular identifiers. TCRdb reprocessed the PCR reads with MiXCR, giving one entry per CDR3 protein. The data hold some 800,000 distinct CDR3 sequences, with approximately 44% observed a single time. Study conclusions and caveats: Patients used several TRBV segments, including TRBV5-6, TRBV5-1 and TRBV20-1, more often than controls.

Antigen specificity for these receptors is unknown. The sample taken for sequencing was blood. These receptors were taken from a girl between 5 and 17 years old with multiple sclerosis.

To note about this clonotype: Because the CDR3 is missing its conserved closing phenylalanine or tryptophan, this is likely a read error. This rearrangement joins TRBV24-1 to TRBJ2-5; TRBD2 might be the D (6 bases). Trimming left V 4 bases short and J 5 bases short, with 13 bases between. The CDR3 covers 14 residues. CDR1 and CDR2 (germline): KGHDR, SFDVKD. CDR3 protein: CATSDPGVGETQYV. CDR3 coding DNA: TGTGCCACCAGTGACCCGGGAGTGGGGGAGACCCAGTACGTC.

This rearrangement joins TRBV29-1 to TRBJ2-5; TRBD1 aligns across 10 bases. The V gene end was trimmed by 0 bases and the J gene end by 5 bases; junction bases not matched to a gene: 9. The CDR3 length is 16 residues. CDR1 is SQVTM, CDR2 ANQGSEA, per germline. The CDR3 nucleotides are TGCAGCGTTGAAGACCGAGACAGGGGGCGCGGGGAGACCCAGTACTTC. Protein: CSVEDRDRGRGETQYF.

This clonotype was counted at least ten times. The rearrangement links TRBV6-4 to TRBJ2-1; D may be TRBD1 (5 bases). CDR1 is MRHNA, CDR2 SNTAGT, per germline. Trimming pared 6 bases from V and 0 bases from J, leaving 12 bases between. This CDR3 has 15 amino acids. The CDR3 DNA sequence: TGTGCCAGCAGCCCGGACACGAGCTCCTACAATGAGCAGTTCTTC. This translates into CASSPDTSSYNEQFF.

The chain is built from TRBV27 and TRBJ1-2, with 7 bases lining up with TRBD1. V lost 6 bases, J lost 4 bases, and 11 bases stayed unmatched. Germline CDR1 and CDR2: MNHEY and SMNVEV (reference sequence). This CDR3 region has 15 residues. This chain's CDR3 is CASRGGTVLGYGYTF. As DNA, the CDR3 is TGTGCCAGCAGGGGAGGGACAGTGTTGGGCTATGGCTACACCTTC.

For the CDR3, the DNA is TGTGCCAGCAGCCGTACGACAGAGAGCTCCTACAATGAGCAGTTCTTC. Residues: CASSRTTESSYNEQFF. V usage is TRBV11-2 and J usage is TRBJ2-1, with D possibly TRBD1 on 5 matching bases. This CDR3 comprises 16 residues. Trimming removed 5 bases from V and 0 bases from J, with 14 bases in between. The germline V gene encodes CDR1 SGHAT and CDR2 FQNNGV.

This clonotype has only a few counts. CDR3 loop: CASSLALLAGRETQYF. The CDR3 coding sequence is TGTGCCAGCAGCTTAGCGCTCCTAGCGGGAAGGGAGACCCAGTACTTC. The gene calls are TRBV7-2 and TRBJ2-5, with 9 bases lining up with TRBD2. This CDR3 is built from 16 residues. Trimming took 0 bases from V and 5 from J; bases not matched to a gene: 7. Germline V lookup: CDR1 SGHTA, CDR2 FQGNSA.

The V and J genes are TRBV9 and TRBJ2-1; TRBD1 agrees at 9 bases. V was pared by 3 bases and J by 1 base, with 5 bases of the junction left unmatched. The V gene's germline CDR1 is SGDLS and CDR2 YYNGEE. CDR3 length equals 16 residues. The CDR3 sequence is CASSGPGQGSYNEQFF. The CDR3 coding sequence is TGTGCCAGCAGCGGACCGGGACAGGGATCCTACAATGAGCAGTTCTTC.

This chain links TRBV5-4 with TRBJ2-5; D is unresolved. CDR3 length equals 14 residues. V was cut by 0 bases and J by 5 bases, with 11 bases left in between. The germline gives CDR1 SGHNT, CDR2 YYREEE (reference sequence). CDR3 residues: CASSLAGPRETQYF. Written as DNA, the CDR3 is TGTGCCAGCAGCTTGGCAGGCCCACGGGAGACCCAGTACTTC. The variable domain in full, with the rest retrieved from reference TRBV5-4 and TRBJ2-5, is ETGVTQSPTHLIKTRGQQVTLRCSSQSGHNTVSWYQQALGQGPQFIFQYYREEENGRGNFPPRFSGLQFPNYSSELNVNALELDDSALYLCASSLAGPRETQYFGPGTRLLVL.

This CDR3 is CASSSGTSGGAHYNEQFF. The CDR3 DNA follows: TGTGCCAGCAGCTCCGGGACCAGCGGCGGGGCTCACTACAATGAGCAGTTCTTC. The J gene is TRBJ2-1, the V gene TRBV5-8; perhaps TRBD2 as D (6 bases). V was cut by 3 bases and J by 3 bases, with 22 bases left in between. This CDR3 is built from 18 residues. Germline V gene lookup returns CDR1 SGHTS and CDR2 YDEGEE. Full variable domain (remainder filled in from reference TRBV5-8 and TRBJ2-1): EAGVTQSPTHLIKTRGQQATLRCSPISGHTSVYWYQQALGLGLQFLLWYDEGEERNRGNFPPRFSGRQFPNYSSELNVNALELEDSALYLCASSSGTSGGAHYNEQFFGPGTRLTVL.

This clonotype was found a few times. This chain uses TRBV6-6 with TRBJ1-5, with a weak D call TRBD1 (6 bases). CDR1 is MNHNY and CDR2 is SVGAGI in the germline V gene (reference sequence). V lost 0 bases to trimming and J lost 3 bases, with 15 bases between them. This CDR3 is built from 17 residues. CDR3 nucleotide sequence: TGTGCCAGCAGTTACTCGGGGCAGGGGAGAGACAATCAGCCCCAGCATTTT. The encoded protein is CASSYSGQGRDNQPQHF.

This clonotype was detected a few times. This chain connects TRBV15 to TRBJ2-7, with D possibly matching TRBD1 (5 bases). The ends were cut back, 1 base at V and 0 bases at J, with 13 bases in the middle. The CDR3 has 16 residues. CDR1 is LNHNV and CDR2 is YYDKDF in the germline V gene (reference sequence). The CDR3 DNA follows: TGTGCCACCAGCAGAGGCTGGGGCCAGGACTCCTACGAGCAGTACTTC. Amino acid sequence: CATSRGWGQDSYEQYF.

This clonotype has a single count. The CDR3 DNA reads as TGTGCCTGCCCCACGGGTTCTATGTATTATGGCTACACCTTC. Encoded protein: CACPTGSMYYGYTF. The chain has TRBV30 and TRBJ1-2, with no clear D. Trimming pared 6 bases from V and 5 bases from J, leaving 19 bases between. Germline assignment: CDR1 GTSNPN and CDR2 SVGIG (reference sequence). The length of the CDR3 is 14 residues.

CDR3: CASRLRVNTEAFF. The CDR3 DNA follows: TGTGCCAGCAGACTTAGGGTGAACACTGAAGCTTTCTTT. V usage is TRBV2 and J usage is TRBJ1-1; D is uncertain. The CDR3 consists of 13 residues. The V gene's germline CDR1 is SNHLY and CDR2 FYNNEI. V was clipped by 6 bases and J by 0 bases, with 8 bases between them.

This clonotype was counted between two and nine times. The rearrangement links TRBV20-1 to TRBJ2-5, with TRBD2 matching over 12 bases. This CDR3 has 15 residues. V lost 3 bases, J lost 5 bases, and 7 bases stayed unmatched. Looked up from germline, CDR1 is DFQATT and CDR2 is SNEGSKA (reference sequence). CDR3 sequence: CSASALAGGGETQYF. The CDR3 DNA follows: TGCAGTGCTAGCGCACTAGCGGGAGGTGGGGAGACCCAGTACTTC.

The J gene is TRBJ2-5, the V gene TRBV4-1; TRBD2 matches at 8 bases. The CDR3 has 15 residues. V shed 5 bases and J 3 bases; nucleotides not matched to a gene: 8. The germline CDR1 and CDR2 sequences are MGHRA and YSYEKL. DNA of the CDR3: TGCGCCAGCAGCGGAAATGGAGCGGGAGAAGAGACCCAGTACTTC. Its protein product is CASSGNGAGEETQYF.

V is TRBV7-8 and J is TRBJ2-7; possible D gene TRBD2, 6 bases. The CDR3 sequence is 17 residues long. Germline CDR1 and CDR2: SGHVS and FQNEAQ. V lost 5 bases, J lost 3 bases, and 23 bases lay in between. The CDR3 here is CASSLNPRGIPYYEQYF. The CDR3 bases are TGTGCCAGCAGCCTAAACCCCCGGGGGATCCCTTACTACGAGCAGTACTTC.

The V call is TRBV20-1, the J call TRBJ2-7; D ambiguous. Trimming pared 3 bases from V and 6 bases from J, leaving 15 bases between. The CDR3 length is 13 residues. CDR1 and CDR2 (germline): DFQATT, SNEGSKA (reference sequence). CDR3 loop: CSARYGPESEQYF. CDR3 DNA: TGCAGTGCTAGGTACGGTCCGGAGAGCGAGCAGTACTTC.

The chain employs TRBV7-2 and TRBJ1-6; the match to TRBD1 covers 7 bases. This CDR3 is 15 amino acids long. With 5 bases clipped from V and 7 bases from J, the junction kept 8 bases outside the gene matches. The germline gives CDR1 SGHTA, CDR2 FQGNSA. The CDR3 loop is CASSPRQGGNSPLHF. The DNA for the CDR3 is TGTGCCAGCAGCCCAAGACAGGGAGGGAATTCACCCCTCCACTTT.

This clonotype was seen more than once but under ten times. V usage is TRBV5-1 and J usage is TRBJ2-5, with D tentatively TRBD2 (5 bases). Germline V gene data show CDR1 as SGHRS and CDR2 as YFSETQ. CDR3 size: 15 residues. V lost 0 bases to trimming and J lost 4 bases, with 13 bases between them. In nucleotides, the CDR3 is TGCGCCAGCAGCTTGGGCAGGCGGGTTTTAGAGACCCAGTACTTC. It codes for CASSLGRRVLETQYF.

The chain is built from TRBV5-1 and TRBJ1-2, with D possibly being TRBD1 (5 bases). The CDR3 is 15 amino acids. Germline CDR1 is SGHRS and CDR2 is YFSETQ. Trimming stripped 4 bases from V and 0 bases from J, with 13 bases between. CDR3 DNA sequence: TGCGCCAGCAGCCCCGGGGACCGACCTAACTATGGCTACACCTTC. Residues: CASSPGDRPNYGYTF.